The TCR beta chain under discussion was sequenced for a study of blood T cell repertoires in COVID-19. Overall study: PBMCs, B-cell-depleted T cells, or T cells were the source of the cDNA or gDNA that made up the material.

Original methodology: Estimates of nucleated cell counts were drawn from the amplification of reference gene primers. TCRdb's table, derived via immunoSEQ multiplex PCR, lists solely in-frame clones and lacks some. The DNA was the basis for D and trimming; V, J and clone size are from that table. The data show fewer than 350,000 clones, around 87% seen once. The sequenced material came from peripheral blood. The receptor was derived from a woman aged 45 to 65 who had recovered from COVID-19.

For the CDR3, the DNA is TGTGCCGTCGGGGGACAGGGTTACGAGCAGTACTTC. Protein: CAVGGQGYEQYF. The chain employs TRBV19 and TRBJ2-7; 9 nucleotides agree with TRBD1. This CDR3 comprises 12 residues. V was clipped by 11 bases and J by 4 bases; unmatched bases: 6. Looked up from germline, CDR1 is LNHDA and CDR2 is SQIVND (reference sequence).